This T cell receptor beta chain was captured in a study of T cell repertoires in cytomegalovirus infection (dated by TCRdb to the late 2010s). A note on the overall study: The HLA type of each donor mattered for the analysis, because public TCR beta signatures pointed to carriage of CMV infection along with the matching HLA type. What the authors observed across the whole study: The ex vivo response was dominated by HLA-C-restricted CMV-specific TCR beta clonotypes, which also provided the single most frequent clonotype in two of eight donors. In both this cohort and an independent approximately 350-donor cohort, the cumulative frequency of public TCR beta family members distinguished carriers of CMV infection plus the relevant HLA type.

TCRdb records Illumina HiSeq 1500 as the sequencer. TCRdb ran its own pipeline on the public reads, namely fastp trimming at Q25 and MiXCR clone calling, and kept in-frame beta chains. Each CDR3 protein appears once, grouped with its most common genes and DNA. The sample profile shows hundreds of thousands of distinct CDR3 sequences; roughly 9.5% of them were found once. The leading ten clones occupy about 4.5% of the sample. CDR1 DFQATT and CDR2 SNEGSKA are derived from the germline V gene (reference sequence). Trimming at the junction amounts to 2 bases on V and 2 bases on J, and the germline ends lie 13 bases apart. Inclusive of the bounding cysteine and phenylalanine, the CDR3 is 14 residues long. Only the CDR3 portion is preserved as DNA: 42 bases, with reading frame beginning at the first base. Regarding this clonotype: Its antigen specificity is not known. It has no much larger one-base neighbor in the sample; base qualities were not kept.

Rearrangement joined TRBV20-1 to TRBJ2-7, with no confidently assigned D gene. The source is a human donor in good health (CMV status not recorded). Some clones in this sample may be carry-over from other donors' samples. Sequencing input: PBMCs. The nucleotides read TGCAGTGCTAGACCTGCTTCGCAGGCCTACGAGCAGTACTTC. This is translated as CSARPASQAYEQYF.